This TCR beta chain was retrieved from a study of CD8 T cells in Susac syndrome. Overall study: Within the sequenced group of Susac syndrome patients, five or six showed active disease and fewer than 10 were in remission. Patients with Susac syndrome were therapy-naive, treated with corticosteroids, or treated with intravenous immunoglobulin alone when blood was collected.

Only one count was recorded for this clonotype. TEMRA cells underwent FACS enrichment and CD8+ and CD4+ T cells underwent negative isolation. cDNA came from roughly 0.53 to 1 ug RNA primed by random hexamers. Multiplex PCR with immunoSEQ amplified the TCR beta CDR3 across 54 Vbeta and 13 Jbeta. TCRdb redid the calling of the immunoSEQ multiplex PCR reads with MiXCR, one entry per CDR3 protein. The table lists around 170,000 distinct CDR3 sequences, 95% to 96% of them singletons. This CDR3 is 13 amino acids long. Germline CDR1 is DFQATT and CDR2 is SNEGSKA (reference sequence). Trimming took off 5 bases at V and 0 bases at J, with 7 bases between the two ends.

The chain carries TRBV20-1 and TRBJ1-4; D is unclear. This TCR came from a human donor with Susac syndrome. Sequenced material: CD4+ T cells from PBMCs. The CDR3 nucleotides read TGCAGTGCTCCTGACACAACTAATGAAAAACTGTTTTTT. It encodes CSAPDTTNEKLFF.